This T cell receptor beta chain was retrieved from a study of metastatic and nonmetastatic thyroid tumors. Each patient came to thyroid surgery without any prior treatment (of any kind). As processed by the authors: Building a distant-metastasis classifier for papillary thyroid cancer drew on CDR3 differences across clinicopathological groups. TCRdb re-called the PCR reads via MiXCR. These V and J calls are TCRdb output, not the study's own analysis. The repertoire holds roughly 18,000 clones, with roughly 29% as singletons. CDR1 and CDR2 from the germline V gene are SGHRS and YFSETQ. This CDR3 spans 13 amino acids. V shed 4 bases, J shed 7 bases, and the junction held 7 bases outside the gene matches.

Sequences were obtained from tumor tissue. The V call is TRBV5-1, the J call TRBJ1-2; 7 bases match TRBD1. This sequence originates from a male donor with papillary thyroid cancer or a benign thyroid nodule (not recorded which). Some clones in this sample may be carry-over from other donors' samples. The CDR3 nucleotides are TGCGCCAGCAGCCCGACAGGGATCGGTGGCTACACCTTC. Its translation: CASSPTGIGGYTF.